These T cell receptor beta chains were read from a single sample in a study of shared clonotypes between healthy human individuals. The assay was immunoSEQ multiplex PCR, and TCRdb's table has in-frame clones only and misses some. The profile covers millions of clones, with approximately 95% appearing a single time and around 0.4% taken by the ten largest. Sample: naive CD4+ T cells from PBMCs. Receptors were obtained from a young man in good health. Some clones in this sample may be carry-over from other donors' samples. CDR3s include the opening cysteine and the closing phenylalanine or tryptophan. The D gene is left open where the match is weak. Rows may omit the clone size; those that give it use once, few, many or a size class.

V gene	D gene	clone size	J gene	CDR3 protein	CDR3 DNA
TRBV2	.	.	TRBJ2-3	CASSDKLARTETQYF	TGTGCCAGCAGTGATAAACTAGCCCGAACAGAGACGCAGTATTTT
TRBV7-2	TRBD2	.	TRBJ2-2	CASSLASRLAGPRRNTGELFF	TGTGCCAGCAGCTTAGCTAGTAGACTAGCGGGCCCCCGGAGAAACACCGGGGAGCTGTTTTTT
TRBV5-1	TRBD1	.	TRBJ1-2	CASRTGVVEDYGYTF	TGCGCCAGCAGGACAGGGGTGGTGGAGGACTATGGCTACACCTTC
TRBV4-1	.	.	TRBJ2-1	CASSQDWAMSYNEQFF	TGCGCCAGCAGCCAAGATTGGGCGATGTCCTACAATGAGCAGTTCTTC
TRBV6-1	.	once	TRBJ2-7	CASSEDTGPFYEQYF	TGTGCCAGCAGTGAAGACACAGGTCCATTCTACGAGCAGTACTTC
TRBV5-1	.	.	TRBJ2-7	CASSLGRGVSYEQYF	TGCGCCAGCAGCTTGGGAAGGGGGGTCTCCTACGAGCAGTACTTC
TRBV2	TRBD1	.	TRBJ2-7	CASKLGQTYEQYF	TGTGCCAGCAAATTGGGACAGACCTACGAGCAGTACTTC
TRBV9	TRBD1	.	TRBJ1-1	CASSVQGELNTEAFF	TGTGCCAGCAGCGTCCAGGGGGAGTTGAACACTGAAGCTTTCTTT
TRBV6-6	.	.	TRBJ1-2	CASSYSGGSGYTF	TGTGCCAGCAGTTACTCGGGGGGAAGTGGCTACACCTTC
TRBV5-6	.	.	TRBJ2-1	CASSFNEWNEQFF	TGTGCCAGCAGCTTTAACGAGTGGAATGAGCAGTTCTTC
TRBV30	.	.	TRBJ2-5	CAWSTTVQETQYF	TGTGCCTGGAGTACGACAGTCCAAGAGACCCAGTACTTC
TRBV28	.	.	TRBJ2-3	CASAELADTQYF	TGTGCCAGCGCTGAGCTCGCAGATACGCAGTATTTT
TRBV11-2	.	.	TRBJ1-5	CASSLDGQGNQPQHF	TGTGCCAGCAGCTTAGATGGTCAGGGGAATCAGCCCCAGCATTTT
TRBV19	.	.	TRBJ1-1	CASTLGWAEAFF	TGTGCCAGTACTTTAGGGTGGGCTGAAGCTTTCTTT
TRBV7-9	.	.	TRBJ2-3	CASSLGGNTQYF	TGTGCCAGCAGCTTAGGCGGAAATACGCAGTATTTT